The next 13 T cell receptor beta chains were all read from a single sample in a study of T cells in Graves' hyperthyroidism and ophthalmopathy. From RNA transcripts, TCR beta CDR3 regions were amplified. First-round RT-PCR with HTBI primers amplified the TCR CDR3 region. TCRdb re-called the multiplex PCR reads with MiXCR, one entry per CDR3 protein. Of about 350,000 distinct CDR3 sequences in the sample, approximately 13% were seen once. Sequencing was carried out using blood. The receptors shown here come from a middle-aged woman with Graves' ophthalmopathy.

This clonotype was seen repeatedly, ten times or more. This sequence joins TRBV12-3 or TRBV12-4 and TRBJ1-3; unclear D gene. V lost 1 base, J lost 8 bases, and 3 bases lay in between. The CDR3 is 11 amino acids. The CDR3, as DNA: TGTGCCAGCAGTTTAGTTCACACCATATATTTT. Its translation is CASSLVHTIYF.

This clonotype was observed many times. The chain joins TRBV6-1 to TRBJ2-3; TRBD1 might be the D (6 bases). Looked up from germline, CDR1 is MNHNS and CDR2 is SASEGT. This CDR3 has 15 residues. The ends were cut back, 5 bases at V and 1 base at J, with 13 bases in the middle. Here the CDR3 reads CASSQQGTGTDTQYF. CDR3 nucleotide sequence: TGTGCCAGCAGTCAACAGGGTACGGGCACAGATACGCAGTATTTT.

This clonotype has a count of ten or more. J is TRBJ2-1 and V is TRBV12-3 or TRBV12-4; D not resolved. Trimming removed 6 bases from V and 8 bases from J, with 17 bases in between. The length of the CDR3 is 14 residues. CDR3 protein: CASSPGSHGDEQFF. CDR3 in DNA: TGTGCCAGCAGCCCCGGGTCCCACGGCGATGAGCAGTTCTTC.

This clonotype was recorded only once. Since the CDR3 does not end with the conserved phenylalanine or tryptophan, this likely comes from a read error. The V and J genes are TRBV6-1 and TRBJ1-2; tentative D call: TRBD1 (6 bases). Germline loops: CDR1 MNHNS, CDR2 SASEGT. Trimming took off 7 bases at V and 0 bases at J, with 15 bases between the two ends. This CDR3 has 15 residues. The chain's CDR3 is CASKLFWTANYGYTL. The CDR3 nucleotides read TGTGCCAGCAAACTCTTCTGGACAGCTAACTATGGCTACACCCTC.

The chain recombines TRBV12-5 with TRBJ1-5; TRBD1 agrees at 7 bases. The CDR3 spans 14 residues. In germline, CDR1 is LGHNT, CDR2 FRNRAP. V lost 6 bases and J lost 3; bases outside the gene matches: 5. The CDR3 DNA follows: TGTGCTAGTGGAGGGACAGTAGCCAATCAGCCCCAGCATTTT. Translating it yields CASGGTVANQPQHF.

This clonotype was detected many times. V usage is TRBV6-1 and J usage is TRBJ2-7; D is unresolved. The germline gives CDR1 MNHNS, CDR2 SASEGT. V lost 3 bases, J lost 4 bases, and 7 bases lay in between. This CDR3 has 12 amino acids. CDR3 sequence reads: CASSEKRYEQYF. Written as DNA, the CDR3 is TGTGCCAGCAGTGAGAAACGGTACGAGCAGTACTTC.

This clonotype was observed many times. The V and J genes are TRBV15 and TRBJ2-3, with 9 bases fitting TRBD1. This CDR3 is 14 amino acids long. Germline-derived CDR1 and CDR2 are LNHNV and YYDKDF (reference sequence). V lost 5 bases to trimming and J lost 3 bases; unmatched junction nucleotides: 3. CDR3 loop: CATSEGQGTDTQYF. CDR3 nucleotide sequence: TGTGCCACCAGCGAGGGACAGGGTACAGATACGCAGTATTTT.

The gene calls are TRBV2 and TRBJ2-3; TRBD2 matches at 7 bases. This CDR3 is built from 16 residues. Germline V gene lookup returns CDR1 SNHLY and CDR2 FYNNEI. The trim removed 6 bases at V and 2 bases at J, leaving 11 bases unmatched. For the CDR3, the DNA is TGTGCCAGCAGGGCGCTAGCGGAGGTATACACAGATACGCAGTATTTT. It translates to CASRALAEVYTDTQYF.

The chain has TRBV12-3 or TRBV12-4 and TRBJ2-7; D is ambiguous. This CDR3 contains 12 residues. Trimming removed 6 bases from V and 3 bases from J, with 9 bases in between. The CDR3 DNA reads TGTGCCAGCAGGTTTTTCTTCTACGAGCAGTACTTC. As protein: CASRFFFYEQYF.

In this sample, this clonotype turned up a few times. The junction departs from the called germline gene at one end, perhaps through a read error. The V and J genes are TRBV10-2 and TRBJ2-3, with TRBD1 matching 7 bases. The CDR3 is made up of 15 amino acids. Germline V lookup: CDR1 WSHSY, CDR2 SAAADI. CDR3 in amino acids: CASIEGTANTDTQYF. CDR3 sequence (DNA): TGCGCCAGCATTGAGGGGACAGCTAACACAGATACGCAGTATTTT.

The V and J genes are TRBV4-2 and TRBJ2-7, with D unresolved. CDR1 and CDR2 from the germline V gene are LGHNA and YNFKEQ. Trimming took 4 bases from V and 0 from J, leaving 13 bases between them. The CDR3 has 15 residues. CDR3 in DNA: TGTGCCAGCAGCCGGGGTTGGTTGGGCTCCTACGAGCAGTACTTC. This gives the protein CASSRGWLGSYEQYF.

This clonotype has a single count. A junction boundary mismatches the germline segment, possibly from a read error. The chain carries TRBV6-5 and TRBJ1-5; D possibly corresponds to TRBD1 (5 bases). This CDR3 comprises 14 residues. CDR1 and CDR2 (germline): MNHEY, SVGAGI. DNA for the CDR3: TGTGCCAGCAGTTACTCCCGGGGCAACCAGCCCCAGCATTTT. Its protein is CASSYSRGNQPQHF.

This clonotype was detected ten times or more. The rearrangement joins TRBV2 to TRBJ2-5; 9 nucleotides align to TRBD2. CDR1 and CDR2 from the germline V gene are SNHLY and FYNNEI. The ends lost 5 bases at V and 5 bases at J; junction bases unmatched: 15. The CDR3 is made up of 17 amino acids. In DNA, the CDR3 is TGTGCCAGCAGTAGTCCACAATCTAGCGGGGCCTCGGAGACCCAGTACTTC. It translates to CASSSPQSSGASETQYF.